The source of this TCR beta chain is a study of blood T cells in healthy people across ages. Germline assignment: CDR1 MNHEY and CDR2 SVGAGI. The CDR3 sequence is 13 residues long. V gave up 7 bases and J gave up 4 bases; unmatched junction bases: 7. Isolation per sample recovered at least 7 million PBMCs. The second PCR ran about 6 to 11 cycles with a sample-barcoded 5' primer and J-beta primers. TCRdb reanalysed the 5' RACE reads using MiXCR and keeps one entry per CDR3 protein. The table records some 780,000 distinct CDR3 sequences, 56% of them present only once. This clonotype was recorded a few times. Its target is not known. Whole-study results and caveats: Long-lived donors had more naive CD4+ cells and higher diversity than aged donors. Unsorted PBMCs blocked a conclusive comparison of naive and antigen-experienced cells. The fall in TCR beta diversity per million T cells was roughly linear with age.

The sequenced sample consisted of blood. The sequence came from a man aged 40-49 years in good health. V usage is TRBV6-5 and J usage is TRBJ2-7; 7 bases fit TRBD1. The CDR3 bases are TGTGCCAGCAAACAGGGGAAGGCTTACGAGCAGTACTTC. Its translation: CASKQGKAYEQYF.